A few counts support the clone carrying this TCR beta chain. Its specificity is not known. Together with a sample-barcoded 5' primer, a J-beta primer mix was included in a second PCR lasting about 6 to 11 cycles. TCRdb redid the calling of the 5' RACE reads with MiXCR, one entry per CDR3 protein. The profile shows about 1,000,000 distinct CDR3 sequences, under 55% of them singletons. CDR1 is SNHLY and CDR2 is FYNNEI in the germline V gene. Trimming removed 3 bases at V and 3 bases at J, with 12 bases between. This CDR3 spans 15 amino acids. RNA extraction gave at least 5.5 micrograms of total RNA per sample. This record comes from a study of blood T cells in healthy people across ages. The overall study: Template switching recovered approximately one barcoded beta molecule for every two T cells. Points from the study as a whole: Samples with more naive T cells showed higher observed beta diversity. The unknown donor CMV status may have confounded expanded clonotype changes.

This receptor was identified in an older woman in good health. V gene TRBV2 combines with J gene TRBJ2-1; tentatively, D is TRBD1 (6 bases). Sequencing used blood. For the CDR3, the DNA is TGTGCCAGCAGTGAGGACAGACAACTCTACAATGAGCAGTTCTTC. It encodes CASSEDRQLYNEQFF.